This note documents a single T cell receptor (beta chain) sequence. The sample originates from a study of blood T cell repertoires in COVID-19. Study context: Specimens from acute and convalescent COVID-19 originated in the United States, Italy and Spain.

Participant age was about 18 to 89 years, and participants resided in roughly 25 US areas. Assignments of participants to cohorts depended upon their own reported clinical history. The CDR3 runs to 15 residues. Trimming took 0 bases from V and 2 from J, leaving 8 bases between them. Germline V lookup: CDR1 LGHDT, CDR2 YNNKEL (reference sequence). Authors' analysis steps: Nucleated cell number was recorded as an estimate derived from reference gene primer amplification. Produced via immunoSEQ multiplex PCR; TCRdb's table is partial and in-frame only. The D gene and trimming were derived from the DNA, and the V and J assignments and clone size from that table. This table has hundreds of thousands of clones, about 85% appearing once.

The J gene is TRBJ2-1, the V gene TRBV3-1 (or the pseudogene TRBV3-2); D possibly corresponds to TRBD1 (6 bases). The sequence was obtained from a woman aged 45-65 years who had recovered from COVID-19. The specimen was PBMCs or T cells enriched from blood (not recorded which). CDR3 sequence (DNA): TGTGCCAGCAGCCAAGACAGGGGACCCTACAATGAGCAGTTCTTC. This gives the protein CASSQDRGPYNEQFF.